This T cell receptor beta chain was sequenced in a study of cytomegalovirus exposure and HLA in healthy donors. Study as a whole: The same platform as the approximately 660 first-cohort repertoires was used for the 95 to 150 validation repertoires, a later analysis reported. Study-wide findings and caveats: According to a later analysis, TCR clusters from the first cohort tended to co-occur in the roughly 110 validation repertoires. Rare TCR sequences predominated, though certain public TCRs were found in many donors. The study listed roughly 160 cytomegalovirus-associated TCR beta chains.

The assay was immunoSEQ multiplex PCR, and TCRdb's table has in-frame clones only and misses some. The top ten clones hold 15% to 20% of a sample with around 170,000 clones, 85% of them seen once. The CDR3 totals 14 residues. Germline loops: CDR1 LNHDA, CDR2 SQIVND (reference sequence). The V gene end was trimmed by 5 bases and the J gene end by 3 bases; junction bases not matched to a gene: 4. As regards this clone: Its target is not known.

The TCR sequence derives from a man younger than 35 in good health and CMV-seropositive. Material for sequencing was PBMCs. The chain has TRBV19 and TRBJ2-7; 10 nucleotides line up with TRBD2. CDR3 loop: CASSSGTSDYEQYF. As DNA, the CDR3 is TGTGCCAGTAGTTCCGGGACTAGCGACTACGAGCAGTACTTC.